The entry that follows covers one T cell receptor beta chain sequence. Its antigen target is currently unknown. No much larger clone exists at a distance of one base, and base qualities are not known. This entry belongs to a study of shared clonotypes between healthy human individuals (dated by TCRdb to the early 2020s). About the full investigation: The cohort included a few men and a couple of women between 18 and 49 years of age. To increase sequencing depth and limit assay-specific biases, TCR repertoire library preparation and sequencing were carried out by different laboratories using diverse techniques. To estimate repertoire size and how much clonotypes are shared between individuals, the study performed deep sequencing of blood TCR repertoires from about 5 healthy adults. For each donor, three plates each were used for CD4 naive and CD4 memory, two plates were used for CD8 naive, and one plate was used for CD8 memory. Per donor, leukapheresis produced somewhere between about 0.94 and 9 billion PBMCs.

Using the deep immunoSEQ assay, TCR CDR3 regions were amplified from genomic DNA by multiplex PCR. Extracted genomic DNA from each cell subset was distributed evenly across all wells of several immunoSEQ 96-well plates, and each plate was treated as a replicate. For sorted subsets, around 0.2 ug of genomic DNA, equivalent to 30,000 or so T cell genomes, went into each replicate PCR. Purified libraries were quantified with a Qubit 3.0 fluorometer, sized on a Bioanalyzer 2100, and re-quantified with the KAPA Library Quantification kit. A separate single-read 150-cycle Illumina NextSeq 550 flow cell was used to sequence each immunoSEQ 96-well plate. In the paper's pipeline: The immunoSEQ output contained only junctional sequences without quality scores, so filtering could not match that applied to full-length reads. To assign V/J genes and CDR3, sequences were annotated against IMGT germline references using PyIR, a Python wrapper for IgBLAST v1.9. Reads with weak V/J assignments (E-value above 1e-6), missing CDR3, stop codons, out-of-frame junctions, or ambiguous translated residues were removed. A V3J clonotype was defined by an identical inferred V gene, J gene, and CDR3 amino acid sequence. Percentage overlap between repertoires was computed as shared unique clonotypes divided by the size of the smaller repertoire. Repertoire richness was assessed with RTK rarefaction, the Chao1 estimator, and Recon v2.1 estimates of unobserved clonotypes. Generation probabilities were computed with OLGA for all TCRbeta clonotypes obtained by the gDNA method from a handful of donors. TCRdb holds this immuneACCESS table with in-frame rearrangements only. Some clones are missing; in checked studies, unresolved V genes explain under half, and the rest has no known cause. V and J calls and clone size are those listed in that table; D and trimming were worked out from the DNA. Across this sample there are fewer than 3 million clones, with 85% to 95% seen only once. The leading ten clones occupy 0.37% of the sample.

Overall results and qualifications from the work: Naive subsets generally had larger estimated clonotype richness than memory subsets. Only blood was sampled, and tissue TCR repertoires likely differ from those in blood. Pairwise subsampling led to the expectation that sequencing depth would affect the degree of clonotype sharing among donors. Even with the large sequencing depth, rarefaction of the sorted-subset datasets indicated that sequencing was incomplete. Higher generation probabilities were observed for clonotypes shared by all four sorted-subset donors than for non-shared clonotypes. Across a few donors, approximately 5% of naive CD4, 3% to 3.5% of naive CD8, about 2% of memory CD4, and roughly 0.41% of memory CD8 clonotypes were shared. The genetic and exposure-history diversity represented was limited by the small number of donors.

The donors were healthy, HIV-negative adults with no recently reported acute infections or vaccinations. Every donor was a Caucasian adult residing in Nashville, Tennessee, USA. CD4+ T cells were enriched by magnetic negative selection, after which naive cells were positively selected on CD45RA and the negative fraction was taken as the memory subset. Blood was collected by leukapheresis, and PBMCs were isolated by Ficoll-Histopaque density gradient centrifugation and then cryopreserved in liquid nitrogen vapor phase. Analytical flow cytometry was used to check the purity and quantity of each magnetically sorted T cell population. Genomic DNA was isolated from every sorted fraction and measured by UV absorbance on a Nanodrop 2000c. The clonotype was recovered from a man aged 18 to 35 in good health. Some clones in this sample may be carry-over from other donors' samples. Sequencing was performed on naive CD4+ T cells from PBMCs. In the paper's terms, the cell subset or site label means: CD45RA+ positively selected.

The nucleotide sequence is given as TGCAGCGCCGAGAAACAGGGGTGGACCTACAATGAGCAGTTCTTC. This sequence encodes CSAEKQGWTYNEQFF. This chain joins TRBV29-1 to TRBJ2-1, and TRBD1 matches 7 of the central bases. Based on the germline V gene, the CDR1 and CDR2 sequences are SQVTM and ANQGSEA. The CDR3 sequence holds 15 residues, the cysteine and phenylalanine included. The entry retains the CDR3 DNA only, 45 bases that are in frame from base 1. V ends up 7 bases short and J 2 bases short, with an unmatched junction base count of 11.